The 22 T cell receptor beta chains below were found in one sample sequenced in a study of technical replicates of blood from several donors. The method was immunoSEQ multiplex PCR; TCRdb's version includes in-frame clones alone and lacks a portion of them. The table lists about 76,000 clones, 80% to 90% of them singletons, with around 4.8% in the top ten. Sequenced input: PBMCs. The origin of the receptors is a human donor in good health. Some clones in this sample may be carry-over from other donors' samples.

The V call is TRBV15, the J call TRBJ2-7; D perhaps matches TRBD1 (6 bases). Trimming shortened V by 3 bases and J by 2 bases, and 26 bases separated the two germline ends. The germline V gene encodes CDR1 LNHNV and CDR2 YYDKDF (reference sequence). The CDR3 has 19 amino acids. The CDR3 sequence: CATSRPRGSSLPLTYEQYF. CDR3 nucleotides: TGTGCCACCAGCAGGCCCAGGGGTAGCTCTCTACCACTAACCTACGAGCAGTACTTC. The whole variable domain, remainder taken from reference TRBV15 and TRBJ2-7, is DAMVIQNPRYQVTQFGKPVTLSCSQTLNHNVMYWYQQKSSQAPKLLFHYYDKDFNNEADTPDNFQSRRPNTSFCFLDIRSPGLGDTAMYLCATSRPRGSSLPLTYEQYFGPGTRLTVT.

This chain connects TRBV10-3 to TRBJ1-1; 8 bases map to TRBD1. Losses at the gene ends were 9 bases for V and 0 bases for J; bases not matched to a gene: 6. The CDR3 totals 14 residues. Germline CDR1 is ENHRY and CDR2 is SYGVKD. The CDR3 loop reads CAIGQGVLNTEAFF. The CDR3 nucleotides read TGTGCCATAGGACAGGGTGTTTTGAACACTGAAGCTTTCTTT.

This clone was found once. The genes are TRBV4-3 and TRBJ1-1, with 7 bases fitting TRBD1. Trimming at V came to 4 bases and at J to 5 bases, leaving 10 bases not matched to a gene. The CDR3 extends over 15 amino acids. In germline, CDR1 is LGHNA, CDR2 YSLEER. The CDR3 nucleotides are TGCGCCAGCAGCCGAGACGGACAGGCGGAGACTGAAGCTTTCTTT. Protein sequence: CASSRDGQAETEAFF.

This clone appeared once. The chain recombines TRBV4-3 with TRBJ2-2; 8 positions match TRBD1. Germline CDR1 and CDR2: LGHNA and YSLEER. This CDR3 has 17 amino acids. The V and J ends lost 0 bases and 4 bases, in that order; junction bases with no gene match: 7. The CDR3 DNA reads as TGCGCCAGCAGCCAAGACGGCAGGGGGCTCTCCACCGGGGAGCTGTTTTTT. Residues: CASSQDGRGLSTGELFF.

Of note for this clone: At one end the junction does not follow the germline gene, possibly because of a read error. CDR3 coding DNA: TGCGCGTCCCGGGGATCCGACCCCTACGAGCAGTACTTC. This sequence encodes CASRGSDPYEQYF. The genes are TRBV7-2 and TRBJ2-7, with D possibly being TRBD2 (5 bases). The germline V gene encodes CDR1 SGHTA and CDR2 FQGNSA. The CDR3 length is 13 residues.

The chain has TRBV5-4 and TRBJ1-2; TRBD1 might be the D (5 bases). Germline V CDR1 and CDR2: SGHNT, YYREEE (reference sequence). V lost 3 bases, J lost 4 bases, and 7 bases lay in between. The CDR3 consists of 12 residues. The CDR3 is CASSSDSYGYTF. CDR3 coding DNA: TGTGCCAGCAGCTCAGACAGCTATGGCTACACCTTC.

CDR3 coding DNA: TGTGCCAGCAGTTCGACAGGGGCCTCCTACAATGAGCAGTTCTTC. Its translation is CASSSTGASYNEQFF. The chain has TRBV27 and TRBJ2-1; 8 bases agree with TRBD1. The CDR3 is 15 amino acids. Germline V gene sequence: CDR1 MNHEY, CDR2 SMNVEV (reference sequence). V shed 4 bases, J shed 0 bases, and the junction held 2 bases outside the gene matches.

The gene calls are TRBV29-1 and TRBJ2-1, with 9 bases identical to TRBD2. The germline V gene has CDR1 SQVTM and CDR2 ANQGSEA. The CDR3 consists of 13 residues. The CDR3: CSFSGGSYNEQFF. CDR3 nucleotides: TGCAGTTTTAGCGGGGGCTCCTACAATGAGCAGTTCTTC.

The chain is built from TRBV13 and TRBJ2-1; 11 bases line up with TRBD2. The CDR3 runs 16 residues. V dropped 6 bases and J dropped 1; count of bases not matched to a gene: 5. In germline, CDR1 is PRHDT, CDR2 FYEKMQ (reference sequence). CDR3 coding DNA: TGTGCCAGCAGTTCTAGCGGGAGGCGGTCCTACAATGAGCAGTTCTTC. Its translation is CASSSSGRRSYNEQFF. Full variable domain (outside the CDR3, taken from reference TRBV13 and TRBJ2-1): AAGVIQSPRHLIKEKRETATLKCYPIPRHDTVYWYQQGPGQDPQFLISFYEKMQSDKGSIPDRFSAQQFSDYHSELNMSSLELGDSALYFCASSSSGRRSYNEQFFGPGTRLTVL.

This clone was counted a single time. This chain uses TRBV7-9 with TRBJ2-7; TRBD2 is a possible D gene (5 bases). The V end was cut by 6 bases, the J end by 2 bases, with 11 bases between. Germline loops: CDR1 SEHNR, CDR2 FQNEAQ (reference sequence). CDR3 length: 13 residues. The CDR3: CASSSDFPYEQYF. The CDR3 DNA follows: TGTGCCAGCAGTTCGGACTTTCCCTACGAGCAGTACTTC.

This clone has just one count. CDR3 DNA: TGTGCCAGCAGGGGATTGCGGGCGGGGACAGGGGATGAAGATACGCAGTATTTT. Protein: CASRGLRAGTGDEDTQYF. V is TRBV2 and J is TRBJ2-3; the match to TRBD1 covers 10 bases. The germline CDR1 and CDR2 sequences are SNHLY and FYNNEI. The CDR3 runs to 18 residues. The ends lost 6 bases at V and 5 bases at J; junction bases unmatched: 17.

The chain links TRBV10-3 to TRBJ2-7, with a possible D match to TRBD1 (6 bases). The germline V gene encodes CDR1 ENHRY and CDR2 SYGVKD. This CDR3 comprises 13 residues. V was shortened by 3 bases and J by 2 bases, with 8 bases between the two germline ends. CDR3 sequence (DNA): TGTGCCATCAGTGAAACAGGGACCTACGAGCAGTACTTC. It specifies CAISETGTYEQYF.

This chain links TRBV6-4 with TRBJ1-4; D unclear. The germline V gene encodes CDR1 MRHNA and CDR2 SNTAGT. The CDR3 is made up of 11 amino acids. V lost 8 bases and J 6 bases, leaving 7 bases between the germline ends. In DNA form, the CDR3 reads TGTGCCAGCCGACGGGATGAAAAACTGTTTTTT. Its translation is CASRRDEKLFF.

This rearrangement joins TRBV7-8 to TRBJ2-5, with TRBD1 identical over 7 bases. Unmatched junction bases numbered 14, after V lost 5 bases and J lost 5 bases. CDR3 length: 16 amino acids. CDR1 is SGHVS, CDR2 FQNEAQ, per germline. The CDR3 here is CASSPYSGTRGETQYF. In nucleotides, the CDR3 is TGTGCCAGCAGCCCATACTCCGGGACCAGGGGGGAGACCCAGTACTTC.

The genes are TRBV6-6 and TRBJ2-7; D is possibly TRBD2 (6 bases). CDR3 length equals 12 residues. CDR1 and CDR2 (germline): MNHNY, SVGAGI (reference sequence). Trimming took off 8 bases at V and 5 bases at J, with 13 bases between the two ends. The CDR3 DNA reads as TGTGCCAGCCATGGGGGGACCCACGAGCAGTACTTC. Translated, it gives CASHGGTHEQYF.

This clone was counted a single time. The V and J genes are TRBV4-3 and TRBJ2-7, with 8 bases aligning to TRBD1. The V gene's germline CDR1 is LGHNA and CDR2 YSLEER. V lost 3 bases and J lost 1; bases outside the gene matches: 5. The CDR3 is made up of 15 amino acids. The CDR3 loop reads CASSHGTGRSYEQYF. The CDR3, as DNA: TGCGCCAGCAGCCACGGGACAGGTCGGTCCTACGAGCAGTACTTC.

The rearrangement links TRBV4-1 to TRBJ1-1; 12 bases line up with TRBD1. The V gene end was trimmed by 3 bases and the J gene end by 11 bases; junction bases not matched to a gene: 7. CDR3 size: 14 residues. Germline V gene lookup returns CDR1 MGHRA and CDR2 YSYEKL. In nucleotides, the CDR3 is TGCGCCAGCAGCCAGCCCGGGACAGGGGGCCTGGCTTTCTTT. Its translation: CASSQPGTGGLAFF.

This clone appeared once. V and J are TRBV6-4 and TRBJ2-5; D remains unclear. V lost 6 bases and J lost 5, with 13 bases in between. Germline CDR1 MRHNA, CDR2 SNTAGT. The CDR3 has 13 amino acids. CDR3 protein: CASSPNFYETQYF. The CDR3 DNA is TGTGCCAGCAGCCCCAACTTCTATGAGACCCAGTACTTC.

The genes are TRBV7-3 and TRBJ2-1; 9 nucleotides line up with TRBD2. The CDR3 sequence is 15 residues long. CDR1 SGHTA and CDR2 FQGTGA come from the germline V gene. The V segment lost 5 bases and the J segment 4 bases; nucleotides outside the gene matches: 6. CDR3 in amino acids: CASSRSGSLYNEQFF. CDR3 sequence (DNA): TGTGCCAGCAGCCGTAGCGGGAGCCTTTACAATGAGCAGTTCTTC.

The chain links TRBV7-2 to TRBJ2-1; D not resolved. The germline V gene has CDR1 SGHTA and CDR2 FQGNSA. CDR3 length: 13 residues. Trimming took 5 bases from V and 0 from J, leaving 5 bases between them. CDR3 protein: CASSPSSYNEQFF. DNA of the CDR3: TGTGCCAGCAGCCCTAGCTCCTACAATGAGCAGTTCTTC.

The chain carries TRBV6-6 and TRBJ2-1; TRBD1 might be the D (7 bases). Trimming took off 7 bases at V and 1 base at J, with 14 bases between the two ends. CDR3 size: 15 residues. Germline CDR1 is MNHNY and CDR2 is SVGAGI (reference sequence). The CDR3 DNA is TGTGCCAGCATTCCAGGGGGGACTTCCTACAATGAGCAGTTCTTC. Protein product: CASIPGGTSYNEQFF.

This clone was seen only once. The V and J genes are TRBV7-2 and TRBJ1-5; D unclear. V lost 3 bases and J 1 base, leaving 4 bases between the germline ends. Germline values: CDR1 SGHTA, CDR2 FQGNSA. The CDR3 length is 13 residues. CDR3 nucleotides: TGTGCCAGCAGCTTCAGAAGCAATCAGCCCCAGCATTTT. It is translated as CASSFRSNQPQHF.